The 4 T cell receptor beta chains listed next were all sequenced from one sample in a study of cytomegalovirus exposure and HLA in healthy donors. PCR amplification relied on 60 Vbeta primers (plus 13 Jbeta primers). TCRdb keeps only in-frame clones here, not all; method: immunoSEQ multiplex PCR. The data hold 150,000 or so clones, with around nine tenths observed a single time. Sequenced input: PBMCs. The source is a woman aged 18-30 years in good health and CMV-seronegative.

The chain has TRBV19 and TRBJ2-7; 11 positions match TRBD2. Trimming removed 6 bases from V and 2 bases from J; junction bases left unmatched: 6. Germline assignment: CDR1 LNHDA and CDR2 SQIVND (reference sequence). The CDR3 extends over 15 amino acids. CDR3 protein: CASRTSGSHTYEQYF. The CDR3 DNA is TGTGCCAGTAGAACTAGCGGGAGTCATACCTACGAGCAGTACTTC.

V usage is TRBV18 and J usage is TRBJ1-1; TRBD1 matches at 9 bases. The CDR3 is 15 amino acids. CDR1 is KGHSH and CDR2 is LQKENI in the germline V gene. Trimming cost V 5 bases and J 4 bases; bases outside gene matches: 8. The CDR3 here is CASSLQGASGTEAFF. DNA for the CDR3: TGTGCCAGCTCATTACAGGGGGCGAGTGGCACTGAAGCTTTCTTT.

This clone occurred once. V and J are TRBV2 and TRBJ1-4, with TRBD1 identical over 10 bases. Germline trimming cut 6 bases from V and 8 bases from J; bases unmatched to any gene: 9. This CDR3 region has 15 residues. Germline CDR1 SNHLY, CDR2 FYNNEI. The DNA of the CDR3 is TGTGCCAGCAGGCCGACCGGGACAGGGGTAGAAAAACTGTTTTTT. Amino acids: CASRPTGTGVEKLFF.

This rearrangement joins TRBV19 to TRBJ2-2, with TRBD1 as a possible D gene (6 bases). V lost 5 bases, J lost 0 bases, and 10 bases lay in between. The CDR3 has 15 residues. CDR1 and CDR2 from the germline V gene are LNHDA and SQIVND (reference sequence). In DNA, the CDR3 is TGTGCCAGTAGTGCAGGACAGCCGAACACCGGGGAGCTGTTTTTT. Its protein is CASSAGQPNTGELFF. Variable domain in full (rest from reference TRBV19 and TRBJ2-2): DGGITQSPKYLFRKEGQNVTLSCEQNLNHDAMYWYRQDPGQGLRLIYYSQIVNDFQKGDIAEGYSVSREKKESFPLTVTSAQKNPTAFYLCASSAGQPNTGELFFGEGSRLTVL.